The 32 T cell receptor beta chains in this list originate from one sample, sequenced in a study of T cell repertoires in cytomegalovirus infection. Which antigens these TCRs recognize remains unknown. TCRdb redid the calling of the reads with MiXCR, one entry per CDR3 protein. Here the sample spans around 570,000 distinct CDR3 sequences, 40% being singletons. The sequences come from cultured PBMCs, collected from culture after CMV antigen stimulation. The receptors were gathered from a human donor in good health (CMV status not recorded). Some clones in this sample may be carry-over from other donors' samples.

This clonotype has only a few counts. The V and J genes are TRBV7-2 and TRBJ1-4; TRBD1 agrees at 8 bases. J lost 3 bases, V lost 5 bases, and 8 bases had no gene match. Germline CDR1 is SGHTA and CDR2 is FQGNSA. The CDR3 consists of 16 residues. The CDR3 sequence: CASSRRTGQANEKLFF. Here the CDR3 DNA reads TGTGCCAGCAGCCGTCGGACAGGGCAAGCTAATGAAAAACTGTTTTTT.

This clonotype was observed a few times. The J gene is TRBJ2-5, the V gene TRBV12-3 or TRBV12-4; 7 positions agree with TRBD2. The CDR3 is 14 amino acids. The trim removed 3 bases at V and 3 bases at J, leaving 4 bases unmatched. CDR3 sequence (DNA): TGTGCCAGCAGTTTTCGCGGGGGTAAAGAGACCCAGTACTTC. As protein: CASSFRGGKETQYF.

The V gene is TRBV19, the J gene TRBJ1-5, with TRBD1 matching 9 bases. Losses at the gene ends were 6 bases for V and 5 bases for J; bases not matched to a gene: 8. The CDR3 length is 15 residues. Germline V gene data show CDR1 as LNHDA and CDR2 as SQIVND (reference sequence). DNA for the CDR3: TGTGCCAGTAGGAGCGGGACAGGGTGGGATCAGCCCCAGCATTTT. Amino acids: CASRSGTGWDQPQHF.

The rearrangement joins TRBV6-9 to TRBJ2-7; 8 bases line up with TRBD1. Germline V gene data show CDR1 as MNHGY and CDR2 as SVAAGI. There are 20 residues in the CDR3. The ends lost 4 bases at V and 3 bases at J; junction bases unmatched: 23. The CDR3, as DNA: TGTGCCAGCAGTTCCAACGTCCGGGACAGGAAAGGGGAGGTCGACTACGAGCAGTACTTC. Its protein is CASSSNVRDRKGEVDYEQYF.

V and J are TRBV7-9 and TRBJ1-2, with D unresolved. CDR3 length: 16 amino acids. The V gene's germline CDR1 is SEHNR and CDR2 FQNEAQ (reference sequence). Deletions cut 2 bases from V and 0 bases from J, with 13 bases between. The CDR3 spells CASSLSLLETNYGYTF. The CDR3 coding sequence is TGTGCCAGCAGCTTATCTCTTTTGGAGACTAACTATGGCTACACCTTC.

This clonotype has just a few counts. The chain couples TRBV7-2 to TRBJ1-6; a weak D match, TRBD1 (5 bases). Trimming took off 3 bases at V and 9 bases at J, with 15 bases between the two ends. Per the germline V gene, CDR1 is SGHTA and CDR2 is FQGNSA. The CDR3 length is 15 residues. DNA for the CDR3: TGTGCCAGCAGCTTTTCTTGGGGCCTAAGTTCACCCCTCCACTTT. Translated: CASSFSWGLSSPLHF. Complete variable domain (other parts from reference TRBV7-2 and TRBJ1-6): GAGVSQSPSNKVTEKGKDVELRCDPISGHTALYWYRQSLGQGLEFLIYFQGNSAPDKSGLPSDRFSAERTGGSVSTLTIQRTQQEDSAVYLCASSFSWGLSSPLHFGNGTRLTVT.

The chain uses TRBV4-1 and TRBJ1-1; 8 bases fit TRBD1. Trimming removed 4 bases from V and 3 bases from J; junction bases left unmatched: 10. Germline V CDR1 and CDR2: MGHRA, YSYEKL. There are 16 residues in the CDR3. The DNA of the CDR3 is TGCGCCAGCAGCCCACACCTCAGGGGGCCCGACACTGAAGCTTTCTTT. It is translated as CASSPHLRGPDTEAFF.

DNA of the CDR3: TGTGCCAGCAGCTTTGAACGCGTCGGGCGTGAGCAGTTCTTC. It is translated as CASSFERVGREQFF. This rearrangement joins TRBV7-8 to TRBJ2-1; D is ambiguous. From germline, CDR1 is SGHVS and CDR2 FQNEAQ. The CDR3 totals 14 residues. Trimming removed 3 bases from V and 9 bases from J, with 15 bases in between.

This clonotype was counted only a few times. The chain uses TRBV15 and TRBJ1-2, with no clear D. This CDR3 comprises 13 residues. Per germline, CDR1 LNHNV and CDR2 YYDKDF (reference sequence). V was shortened by 1 base and J by 2 bases, with 5 bases between the two germline ends. CDR3 sequence reads: CATSRAQNYGYTF. The DNA for the CDR3 is TGTGCCACCAGCAGAGCACAGAACTATGGCTACACCTTC.

The chain combines TRBV2 with TRBJ2-3, with D hard to call. The CDR3 spans 14 residues. Germline V CDR1 and CDR2: SNHLY, FYNNEI. Trimming stripped 3 bases from V and 3 bases from J, with 10 bases between. The CDR3: CASSEVGSTDTQYF. In DNA, the CDR3 is TGTGCCAGCAGTGAGGTGGGGTCGACAGATACGCAGTATTTT. Supplemented by reference TRBV2 and TRBJ2-3, the full variable domain reads EPEVTQTPSHQVTQMGQEVILRCVPISNHLYFYWYRQILGQKVEFLVSFYNNEISEKSEIFDDQFSVERPDGSNFTLKIRSTKLEDSAMYFCASSEVGSTDTQYFGPGTRLTVL.

The chain combines TRBV7-2 with TRBJ2-7; a weak D match, TRBD2 (5 bases). CDR1 is SGHTA, CDR2 FQGNSA, per germline. The CDR3 has 15 amino acids. Trimming shortened V by 5 bases and J by 3 bases, and 17 bases separated the two germline ends. The CDR3 region has the DNA TGTGCCAGCAGCCTCCAGTGGGAGATCAACTACGAGCAGTACTTC. It is translated as CASSLQWEINYEQYF.

The gene calls are TRBV6-2 or TRBV6-3 and TRBJ2-3; either TRBD1 or TRBD2 may supply D (5 bases each). The CDR3 runs to 15 residues. CDR1 and CDR2 from the germline V gene are MNHEY and SVGEGT. V lost 5 bases and J lost 10, with 22 bases in between. The CDR3 sequence is CASSRYGPRGPPQYF. The DNA for the CDR3 is TGTGCCAGCAGTCGCTACGGACCCCGGGGACCTCCGCAGTATTTT.

This clonotype was picked up many times. The chain carries TRBV7-8 and TRBJ2-6; D is ambiguous. This CDR3 is built from 15 residues. Germline V gene lookup returns CDR1 SGHVS and CDR2 FQNEAQ. Trimming removed 7 bases at V and 0 bases at J, with 10 bases between. The CDR3 loop is CASNERSSGANVLTF. Here the CDR3 DNA reads TGTGCCAGCAATGAACGGAGCTCTGGGGCCAACGTCCTGACTTTC. The full variable domain, rest sourced from reference TRBV7-8 and TRBJ2-6, is GAGVSQSPRYKVAKRGQDVALRCDPISGHVSLFWYQQALGQGPEFLTYFQNEAQLDKSGLPSDRFFAERPEGSVSTLKIQRTQQEDSAVYLCASNERSSGANVLTFGAGSRLTVL.

This clonotype was counted between two and nine times. The rearrangement joins TRBV7-2 to TRBJ2-3, with 10 bases identical to TRBD2. With V trimmed by 5 bases and J by 2 bases, 10 bases remained unmatched. The CDR3 sequence is 17 residues long. Germline V gene data show CDR1 as SGHTA and CDR2 as FQGNSA. The CDR3 DNA follows: TGTGCCAGCAGCCGTGGTCAGCGGGGGGGGTACACAGATACGCAGTATTTT. Translated, it gives CASSRGQRGGYTDTQYF. Variable domain in full (rest from reference TRBV7-2 and TRBJ2-3): GAGVSQSPSNKVTEKGKDVELRCDPISGHTALYWYRQSLGQGLEFLIYFQGNSAPDKSGLPSDRFSAERTGGSVSTLTIQRTQQEDSAVYLCASSRGQRGGYTDTQYFGPGTRLTVL.

In its sample, this clonotype was seen a few times. The DNA of the CDR3 is TGTGCCAGCAGCTTAATGGCGGGGACATCTAACTATGGCTACACCTTC. Protein product: CASSLMAGTSNYGYTF. The V and J genes are TRBV7-8 and TRBJ1-2; TRBD1 might be the D (6 bases). CDR1 and CDR2 from the germline V gene are SGHVS and FQNEAQ. Trimming cost V 2 bases and J 0 bases, with 13 bases left between them. The CDR3 totals 16 residues.

This chain uses TRBV28 with TRBJ2-7; 11 nucleotides align to TRBD1. V was clipped by 4 bases and J by 4 bases; unmatched bases: 6. Germline V lookup: CDR1 MDHEN, CDR2 SYDVKM. CDR3 length equals 15 residues. CDR3 DNA: TGTGCCAGCAGTTCAACGGACAGGGGGCTTTACGAGCAGTACTTC. Protein product: CASSSTDRGLYEQYF.

V usage is TRBV19 and J usage is TRBJ1-1; tentatively, D is TRBD1 (6 bases). Germline assignment: CDR1 LNHDA and CDR2 SQIVND (reference sequence). The CDR3 loop spans 14 amino acids. Trimming removed 9 bases from V and 0 bases from J, with 14 bases in between. CDR3 nucleotides: TGTGCCAGCGGGGGGCGGGCCATGAACACTGAAGCTTTCTTT. Translating it yields CASGGRAMNTEAFF.

The sample holds a few counts of this clonotype. The CDR3 sequence is CASSLEGQLYTEAFF. CDR3 DNA sequence: TGCGCCAGCAGCTTGGAGGGCCAGCTGTACACTGAAGCTTTCTTT. This chain uses TRBV5-1 with TRBJ1-1, with D unclear. V was clipped by 0 bases and J by 3 bases, with 12 bases between them. Germline V gene sequence: CDR1 SGHRS, CDR2 YFSETQ. The CDR3 runs 15 residues.

The chain uses TRBV7-4 and TRBJ2-7; 7 bases agree with TRBD1. Losses at the gene ends were 5 bases for V and 2 bases for J; bases not matched to a gene: 12. Germline V lookup: CDR1 SGHVT, CDR2 SQSDAQ. The CDR3 has 16 amino acids. The CDR3 is CASSVSTGVRAYEQYF. The DNA of the CDR3 is TGTGCCAGCAGCGTGAGCACAGGGGTACGGGCCTACGAGCAGTACTTC.

The chain is built from TRBV7-2 and TRBJ2-3, with unresolved D. The CDR3 extends over 14 amino acids. Germline V lookup: CDR1 SGHTA, CDR2 FQGNSA. V was clipped by 1 base and J by 1 base, with 6 bases between them. The CDR3, as DNA: TGTGCCAGCAGCTTAGACCAGGGCACAGATACGCAGTATTTT. This translates into CASSLDQGTDTQYF.

This clonotype has only a few counts. The J gene is TRBJ2-3, the V gene TRBV7-2, with D possibly being TRBD2 (6 bases). The V gene lost 3 bases and the J gene lost 6 bases, with 16 bases spanning the gap. CDR1 and CDR2 (germline): SGHTA, FQGNSA. The CDR3 totals 15 residues. The CDR3 here is CASSLVAGTGDTQYF. The CDR3 DNA follows: TGTGCCAGCAGCTTGGTGGCGGGAACGGGCGATACGCAGTATTTT.

This clonotype was seen repeatedly, ten times or more. The CDR3 loop is CASSLGLAGGNIDTQYF. CDR3 bases: TGTGCCAGCAGCTTAGGACTAGCGGGGGGAAATATAGATACGCAGTATTTT. The chain has TRBV7-8 and TRBJ2-3; TRBD2 matches at 13 bases. Germline assignment: CDR1 SGHVS and CDR2 FQNEAQ. The CDR3 sequence is 17 residues long. The V and J ends lost 1 base and 5 bases, in that order; junction bases with no gene match: 6.

J is TRBJ1-6 and V is TRBV12-3 or TRBV12-4; D is perhaps TRBD1 (6 bases). The CDR3 runs to 17 residues. Between the trimmed V and J ends, which lost 5 bases and 9 bases, there was a span of 23 bases. The CDR3 loop reads CASSPTTGGQSGSPLHF. The CDR3 DNA follows: TGTGCCAGCAGTCCGACCACGGGGGGGCAATCCGGTTCACCCCTCCACTTT.

The rearrangement links TRBV20-1 to TRBJ1-5; 7 bases align to TRBD1. The CDR3 has 15 residues. Germline loops: CDR1 DFQATT, CDR2 SNEGSKA (reference sequence). J was trimmed by 1 base and V by 3 bases; bases with no gene match: 6. CDR3 sequence reads: CSARGRTGSNQPQHF. CDR3 nucleotide sequence: TGCAGTGCTAGGGGCCGGACAGGAAGCAATCAGCCCCAGCATTTT.

The gene calls are TRBV12-3 or TRBV12-4 and TRBJ2-7, with TRBD1 identical over 9 bases. V dropped 5 bases and J dropped 3; count of bases not matched to a gene: 5. This CDR3 is 14 amino acids long. This CDR3 reads CASSPLTGGYEQYF. Written as DNA, the CDR3 is TGTGCCAGCAGTCCATTGACAGGGGGCTACGAGCAGTACTTC.

The CDR3 nucleotides read TGTGCCAGCAGCCTCCTCGGACAGGGGGCCGAAGATACGCAGTATTTT. Protein: CASSLLGQGAEDTQYF. J is TRBJ2-3 and V is TRBV7-9; TRBD1 matches 11 bases. The length of the CDR3 is 16 residues. Germline V gene sequence: CDR1 SEHNR, CDR2 FQNEAQ (reference sequence). J lost 5 bases, V lost 5 bases, and 9 bases had no gene match.

This clonotype was detected a few times. The CDR3 loop reads CASSPLWGGGSGTEAFF. CDR3 nucleotide sequence: TGTGCCAGCTCTCCCCTTTGGGGGGGCGGAAGCGGCACTGAAGCTTTCTTT. The gene calls are TRBV25-1 and TRBJ1-1; a possible D gene is TRBD1 (6 bases). Germline V gene sequence: CDR1 MGHDK, CDR2 SYGVNS. This CDR3 is built from 17 residues. V was clipped by 8 bases and J by 4 bases, with 26 bases between them.

Only a few counts were recorded for this clonotype. The chain combines TRBV11-2 with TRBJ2-7, with 11 bases that match TRBD2. The CDR3 runs to 18 residues. V lost 3 bases, J lost 6 bases, and 16 bases stayed unmatched. Germline CDR1 and CDR2: SGHAT and FQNNGV. The CDR3 is CASSLDSVKLAGVVEQYF. CDR3 bases: TGTGCCAGCAGCTTGGACAGCGTCAAACTAGCGGGAGTCGTCGAGCAGTACTTC. The variable domain in full, completed from reference TRBV11-2 and TRBJ2-7, reads EAGVAQSPRYKIIEKRQSVAFWCNPISGHATLYWYQQILGQGPKLLIQFQNNGVVDDSQLPKDRFSAERLKGVDSTLKIQPAKLEDSAVYLCASSLDSVKLAGVVEQYFGPGTRLTVT.

This clonotype appeared a few times. The chain uses TRBV12-3 or TRBV12-4 and TRBJ1-1; D may be TRBD1 (5 bases). The CDR3 is 17 amino acids. With 3 bases removed from V and 1 base from J, the gap between germline ends came to 18 bases. The CDR3 DNA is TGTGCCAGCAGTTTCGGAACTCGGACAACTGGGAACACTGAAGCTTTCTTT. This gives the protein CASSFGTRTTGNTEAFF.

In its sample, this clonotype was seen a few times. The rearrangement links TRBV7-9 to TRBJ2-7, with D perhaps TRBD1 or TRBD2 (5 bases each). The length of the CDR3 is 13 residues. V lost 5 bases and J 3 bases, leaving 11 bases between the germline ends. CDR1 SEHNR and CDR2 FQNEAQ come from the germline V gene (reference sequence). The CDR3 region has the DNA TGTGCCAGCAGCACGGGGCGAGGCTACGAGCAGTACTTC. Encoded protein: CASSTGRGYEQYF.

This chain connects TRBV20-1 to TRBJ2-7, with unresolved D. The CDR3 totals 15 residues. Trimming cost V 4 bases and J 1 base, with 17 bases left between them. The germline gives CDR1 DFQATT, CDR2 SNEGSKA (reference sequence). The CDR3 DNA reads as TGCAGTGCTAACGGCCCGGGTAGTAGTTCCTACGAGCAGTACTTC. Amino acids: CSANGPGSSSYEQYF.

This clonotype appeared a few times. V gene TRBV18 combines with J gene TRBJ2-5; tentatively, D is TRBD2 (8 bases). The CDR3 sequence is 17 residues long. Germline CDR1 is KGHSH and CDR2 is LQKENI. Trimming left V 3 bases short and J 5 bases short, with 22 bases between. The CDR3 loop reads CASSPRSGTAWRETQYF. CDR3 coding DNA: TGTGCCAGCTCACCTCGTAGCGGGACAGCGTGGAGGGAGACCCAGTACTTC.